These T cell receptor beta chains were read from a single sample in a study of shared clonotypes between healthy human individuals. Method: immunoSEQ multiplex PCR; TCRdb's copy keeps in-frame clones and lacks some. The sample consists of about 870,000 clones, almost 95% of them appearing once. Sample: naive CD8+ T cells sorted from blood. The source of these receptors is a man younger than 40 in good health. CDR3s include the opening cysteine and the closing phenylalanine or tryptophan. Only some rows state a clone size, as once, few, many or a class for expanded clones.

CDR3 protein,V gene,clone size,J gene
CASSLHGGELFF,TRBV27,NA,TRBJ2-2
CASSTDGYQETQYF,TRBV19,once,TRBJ2-5
CASRTSRGVRYEQYF,TRBV6-5,NA,TRBJ2-7
CASSPWSAGELFF,TRBV6-1,NA,TRBJ2-2
CASSLNAKKLFF,TRBV7-2,NA,TRBJ1-4
CASSLRPGSYYEQYF,TRBV11-2,NA,TRBJ2-7
CASSLEGSGRNEQFF,TRBV4-2,NA,TRBJ2-1
CASSLPANDRGYYEQYF,TRBV28,NA,TRBJ2-7
CASSRIVDRGETGANVLTF,TRBV13,many,TRBJ2-6
CASSLAPGAGYNEQFF,TRBV7-2,NA,TRBJ2-1
CASSQGGREWATDTQYF,TRBV4-3,NA,TRBJ2-3
CASSLGQGRTYEQYF,TRBV7-6,NA,TRBJ2-7
CASRALDYEQYF,TRBV6-1,once,TRBJ2-7
CASTLVAGGYEQYF,TRBV6-6,NA,TRBJ2-7
CASSFAGGNNEQFF,TRBV7-9,once,TRBJ2-1
CASIWGPPNTGELFF,TRBV11-2,NA,TRBJ2-2
CAVDSGNTIYF,TRBV19,NA,TRBJ1-3
CASSLYYSATGDSNYGYTF,TRBV11-2,once,TRBJ1-2
CASSPIGTGELFF,TRBV6-1,once,TRBJ2-2
CASSVGGLGADTQYF,TRBV9,NA,TRBJ2-3
CASSLKPSGATYEQYF,TRBV27,NA,TRBJ2-7
CASSETSGRTQYF,TRBV6-4,NA,TRBJ2-3
CASSPGPNTEAFF,TRBV5-1,NA,TRBJ1-1
CASSEAGSDEQFF,TRBV2,few,TRBJ2-1
CASSPTGAYEQYF,TRBV7-8,NA,TRBJ2-7
CASSEAPGFSYNEQFF,TRBV6-1,NA,TRBJ2-1
CASSSTTGAHSYEQYF,TRBV7-9,once,TRBJ2-7
CASSTGRSRSYNEQFF,TRBV7-2,NA,TRBJ2-1
CASSLEPGQRLYGYTF,TRBV7-9,NA,TRBJ1-2
CASSGVSGANVLTF,TRBV4-1,NA,TRBJ2-6
CASSTRGGGYEQYF,TRBV19,NA,TRBJ2-7
CASSPTGQRRYGYTF,TRBV28,NA,TRBJ1-2
CASTSATGGESSEKLFF,TRBV5-1,NA,TRBJ1-4
CASSLDRAGTGELFF,TRBV5-1,NA,TRBJ2-2
CSVEIASDPQETQYF,TRBV29-1,NA,TRBJ2-5
CAISDWTSGRANEQFF,TRBV10-3,NA,TRBJ2-1
CASSSPGGNQPQHF,TRBV7-9,NA,TRBJ1-5
CASQTGNSGYGYTF,TRBV7-2,NA,TRBJ1-2
CASSYYTDKREQYF,TRBV6-5,few,TRBJ2-7
CASSLAGQNYGYTF,TRBV5-6,NA,TRBJ1-2
CASSLSKLETQYF,TRBV27,NA,TRBJ2-5
CASSLGQNSNQPQHF,TRBV5-1,NA,TRBJ1-5
CASSQGAGVNTEAFF,TRBV4-1,NA,TRBJ1-1
CAWSGGGPGEKLFF,TRBV30,few,TRBJ1-4
CASSQDPTTYEQYF,TRBV4-1,NA,TRBJ2-7
CASGYQQGPETQYF,TRBV27,once,TRBJ2-5
CASSENGAENGKAQHF,TRBV25-1,NA,TRBJ1-5
CASSLQGLNEQFF,TRBV28,NA,TRBJ2-1
CASSYPGLVTYEQYF,TRBV7-9,NA,TRBJ2-7
CASSYTTSGGGGYTF,TRBV6-6,NA,TRBJ1-2
CASSQRGDSPNYGYTF,TRBV4-1,NA,TRBJ1-2